The 8 T cell receptor beta chains given below trace back to one sample, sequenced in a study of long-term antiretroviral therapy in people with HIV. Running of the v3.0 immunoSEQ assay took place at survey level. Method: immunoSEQ multiplex PCR; TCRdb's copy keeps in-frame clones and lacks some. The data contain under 45,000 clones, approximately 94% of them seen just once; the ten biggest clones take up 2% to 2.5%. The specimen was unsorted PBMCs, collected roughly 9.5 years after starting antiretroviral therapy. These receptor sequences come from a man aged 25 to 45 with HIV.

Notes on this clone: Its ends do not fully match the called genes, so a read error is possible. V and J are TRBV27 and TRBJ2-7; D gene unclear. CDR1 is MNHEY and CDR2 is SMNVEV in the germline V gene (reference sequence). The CDR3 consists of 13 residues. This CDR3 is CASSFEISSEQYF. For the CDR3, the DNA is TGTGCCAGCAGTTTTGAAATTTCCTCCGAGCAGTACTTC.

This chain uses TRBV5-1 with TRBJ1-5; 7 bases line up with TRBD1. The CDR3 runs to 15 residues. Germline values: CDR1 SGHRS, CDR2 YFSETQ. Trimming cost V 0 bases and J 2 bases; bases outside gene matches: 2. CDR3 nucleotides: TGCGCCAGCAGCTTGGATCAGGGGGGCAATCAGCCCCAGCATTTT. Encoded protein: CASSLDQGGNQPQHF.

The V gene is TRBV10-3, the J gene TRBJ2-5, with D perhaps given as TRBD1 or TRBD2 (5 bases each). V was clipped by 11 bases and J by 5 bases, with 21 bases between them. Per the germline V gene, CDR1 is ENHRY and CDR2 is SYGVKD. This CDR3 contains 14 residues. CDR3 DNA: TGTGCCGTGTCTACGGGAAGGGGCGGGGAGACCCAGTACTTC. This encodes CAVSTGRGGETQYF.

The chain carries TRBV2 and TRBJ2-7, with D maybe TRBD1 (6 bases). This CDR3 spans 14 amino acids. The germline V gene encodes CDR1 SNHLY and CDR2 FYNNEI. The V and J ends lost 6 bases and 6 bases respectively, with 18 bases between them. CDR3 sequence (DNA): TGTGCCAGCAGCAAAACAGGGATGGGTGGCGAGCAGTACTTC. Translating gives CASSKTGMGGEQYF.

The genes are TRBV19 and TRBJ1-5; D call uncertain. V lost 10 bases and J 1 base, leaving 11 bases between the germline ends. The CDR3 consists of 13 residues. Germline assignment: CDR1 LNHDA and CDR2 SQIVND (reference sequence). The CDR3 is CATQDGSNQPQHF. The CDR3 DNA is TGTGCCACCCAGGACGGAAGCAATCAGCCCCAGCATTTT.

The chain recombines TRBV9 with TRBJ1-1, with D perhaps TRBD1 (5 bases). The germline V gene encodes CDR1 SGDLS and CDR2 YYNGEE. CDR3 length equals 17 residues. Deletions cut 4 bases from V and 0 bases from J, with 19 bases between. CDR3 in DNA: TGTGCCAGCAGCCCTGGGTTGGGGCCAGGGATGAACACTGAAGCTTTCTTT. Its protein product is CASSPGLGPGMNTEAFF.

This clone was detected once. The J gene is TRBJ1-1, the V gene TRBV29-1; D not resolved. Germline V gene sequence: CDR1 SQVTM, CDR2 ANQGSEA. The CDR3 has 13 amino acids. Trimming left V 2 bases short and J 6 bases short, with 13 bases between. The CDR3 nucleotides read TGCAGCGTTGAACAGGTACAGTTTTCTGAAGCTTTCTTT. The encoded protein is CSVEQVQFSEAFF.

This clone has just a few counts. This chain links TRBV7-9 with TRBJ1-6; D not resolved. With 7 bases removed from V and 10 bases from J, the gap between germline ends came to 17 bases. Germline CDR1 is SEHNR and CDR2 is FQNEAQ (reference sequence). The CDR3 contains 14 residues. The CDR3 DNA reads as TGTGCCAGCACCCGCGATACCCAGGAATCACCCCTCCACTTT. It encodes CASTRDTQESPLHF.